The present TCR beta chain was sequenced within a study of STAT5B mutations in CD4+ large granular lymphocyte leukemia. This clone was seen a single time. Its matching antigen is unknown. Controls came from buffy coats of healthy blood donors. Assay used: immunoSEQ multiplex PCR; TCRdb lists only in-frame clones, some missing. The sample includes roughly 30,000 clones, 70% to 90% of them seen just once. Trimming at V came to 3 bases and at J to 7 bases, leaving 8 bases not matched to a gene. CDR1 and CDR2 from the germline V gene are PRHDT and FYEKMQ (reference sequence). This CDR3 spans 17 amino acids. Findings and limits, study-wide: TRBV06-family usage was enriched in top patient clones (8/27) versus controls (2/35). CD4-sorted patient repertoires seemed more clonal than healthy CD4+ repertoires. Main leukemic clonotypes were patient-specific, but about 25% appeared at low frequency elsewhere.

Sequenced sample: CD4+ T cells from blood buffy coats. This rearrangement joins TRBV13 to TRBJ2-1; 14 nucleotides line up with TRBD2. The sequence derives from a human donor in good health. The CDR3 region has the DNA TGTGCCAGCAGCTTCCTGACTAGCGGGAGGGTGAGGAATGAGCAGTTCTTC. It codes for CASSFLTSGRVRNEQFF.